The 18 T cell receptor beta chains reported below all come from one sample, sequenced in a study of T-cell memory formation after mild COVID-19. TCRdb independently ran MiXCR on the 5' RACE reads; one entry per CDR3 protein. The sample consists of about 190,000 distinct CDR3 sequences, approximately 20% of them appearing once. The sequencing sample was made of PBMCs or a T cell subset sorted from them (not recorded which). Receptor source: an adult woman who had mild COVID-19 (a few samples of this study predate the infection). Cell type and time point are not known.

This chain links TRBV5-1 with TRBJ2-1; 10 bases align to TRBD2. The CDR3 extends over 12 amino acids. Unmatched junction bases numbered 5, after V lost 7 bases and J lost 10 bases. Germline values: CDR1 SGHRS, CDR2 YFSETQ. As DNA, the CDR3 is TGCGCCAGCCGTACTAGCGGGACCGAGCAGTTCTTC. This codes for CASRTSGTEQFF.

The rearrangement links TRBV5-1 to TRBJ1-2, with D uncertain. The germline V gene encodes CDR1 SGHRS and CDR2 YFSETQ. This CDR3 is 14 amino acids long. Trimming took off 0 bases at V and 4 bases at J, with 10 bases between the two ends. The CDR3 nucleotides are TGCGCCAGCAGCTTGGACCGGGAAACCTATGGCTACACCTTC. This gives the protein CASSLDRETYGYTF.

This rearrangement joins TRBV15 to TRBJ2-5; perhaps TRBD2 as D (5 bases). Germline CDR1 LNHNV, CDR2 YYDKDF (reference sequence). V lost 4 bases to trimming and J lost 0 bases, with 18 bases between them. The CDR3 covers 17 residues. This chain's CDR3 is CATSTDSGSRYQETQYF. The CDR3 DNA sequence: TGTGCCACCAGCACCGATTCGGGATCTAGGTACCAAGAGACCCAGTACTTC.

This clonotype has a handful of counts. This rearrangement joins TRBV7-2 to TRBJ2-5, with 8 bases fitting TRBD2. Germline CDR1 reads SGHTA; CDR2 reads FQGNSA. The V gene end was trimmed by 5 bases and the J gene end by 4 bases; junction bases not matched to a gene: 6. The CDR3 loop spans 14 amino acids. The CDR3 loop is CASSPGGGPETQYF. The DNA of the CDR3 is TGTGCCAGCAGCCCGGGGGGGGGTCCAGAGACCCAGTACTTC.

The chain combines TRBV25-1 with TRBJ1-1; D call uncertain. The V end lost 1 base, the J end lost 5 bases, and 14 bases lay between the germline ends. This CDR3 comprises 15 residues. Germline V gene sequence: CDR1 MGHDK, CDR2 SYGVNS. Written as DNA, the CDR3 is TGTGCCAGCAGTGAATCTAAAATCCTGGGGACTGAAGCTTTCTTT. Translating it yields CASSESKILGTEAFF.

The sample holds many counts of this clonotype. The chain employs TRBV24-1 and TRBJ2-3; D call uncertain. Germline CDR1 is KGHDR and CDR2 is SFDVKD. The CDR3 sequence is 12 residues long. The ends were cut back, 4 bases at V and 2 bases at J, with 3 bases in the middle. Written as DNA, the CDR3 is TGTGCCACCAGTGAACTCACAGATACGCAGTATTTT. Translating it yields CATSELTDTQYF.

This chain joins TRBV7-2 and TRBJ2-2; 12 nucleotides line up with TRBD1. The germline V gene encodes CDR1 SGHTA and CDR2 FQGNSA. The CDR3 spans 16 residues. V dropped 1 base and J dropped 5; count of bases not matched to a gene: 2. CDR3 coding DNA: TGTGCCAGCAGCTTAGGGGGACAGGGGGCAACCGGGGAGCTGTTTTTT. Translating it yields CASSLGGQGATGELFF.

This clonotype was counted between two and nine times. The chain carries TRBV7-9 and TRBJ2-5; TRBD2 matches at 11 bases. This CDR3 is built from 15 residues. With V trimmed by 6 bases and J by 5 bases, 8 bases remained unmatched. The germline V gene encodes CDR1 SEHNR and CDR2 FQNEAQ (reference sequence). DNA for the CDR3: TGTGCCAGCAGGGAACCGGGACTAGCGGCGGAGACCCAGTACTTC. This translates into CASREPGLAAETQYF.

This clonotype was found a few times. The V gene is TRBV6-5, the J gene TRBJ1-2; 11 bases agree with TRBD1. V shed 2 bases, J shed 1 base, and the junction held 6 bases outside the gene matches. Germline values: CDR1 MNHEY, CDR2 SVGAGI. CDR3 length: 17 residues. The chain's CDR3 is CASSYRRTGGFNYGYTF. Written as DNA, the CDR3 is TGTGCCAGCAGTTACCGACGGACAGGGGGCTTTAACTATGGCTACACCTTC.

This clonotype was observed many times. This chain connects TRBV7-2 to TRBJ2-7; TRBD2 aligns across 7 bases. CDR3 length equals 15 residues. Germline CDR1 is SGHTA and CDR2 is FQGNSA. V shed 1 base and J 2 bases; nucleotides not matched to a gene: 5. The CDR3 region is CASSLGLAATYEQYF. CDR3 nucleotide sequence: TGTGCCAGCAGCTTAGGTCTAGCGGCTACCTACGAGCAGTACTTC.

This clonotype was seen only a few times. The J gene is TRBJ2-3, the V gene TRBV2; D may be TRBD1 (5 bases). The CDR3 consists of 15 residues. Germline V gene data show CDR1 as SNHLY and CDR2 as FYNNEI. V shed 7 bases and J shed 1 base, with 15 bases lying between them. CDR3: CASIQDIYRTDTQYF. DNA of the CDR3: TGTGCCAGCATTCAGGACATATATCGCACAGATACGCAGTATTTT.

This clonotype was detected only a few times. This sequence joins TRBV7-8 and TRBJ2-2, with a tentative D call TRBD1 (6 bases). V shed 7 bases and J shed 2 bases, with 11 bases lying between them. CDR3 length: 14 amino acids. The V gene's germline CDR1 is SGHVS and CDR2 FQNEAQ. As DNA, the CDR3 is TGTGCCAGCACCGGACAGAAAAACACCGGGGAGCTGTTTTTT. Its translation: CASTGQKNTGELFF.

The chain carries TRBV14 and TRBJ2-7; tentatively, D is TRBD1 (5 bases). V was pared by 1 base and J by 0 bases, with 10 bases between. CDR1 is SGHDN, CDR2 FVKESK, per germline. The CDR3 runs to 15 residues. The CDR3 spells CASSQVDRLSYEQYF. The CDR3 bases are TGTGCCAGCAGCCAAGTTGACAGACTCTCCTACGAGCAGTACTTC. Full variable domain (missing parts from reference TRBV14 and TRBJ2-7): EAGVTQFPSHSVIEKGQTVTLRCDPISGHDNLYWYRRVMGKEIKFLLHFVKESKQDESGMPNNRFLAERTGGTYSTLKVQPAELEDSGVYFCASSQVDRLSYEQYFGPGTRLTVT.

The chain is built from TRBV4-2 and TRBJ1-2; D perhaps matches TRBD1 (5 bases). This CDR3 is built from 15 residues. CDR1 LGHNA and CDR2 YNFKEQ come from the germline V gene. Trimming pared 0 bases from V and 4 bases from J, leaving 12 bases between. The CDR3 region has the DNA TGTGCCAGCAGCCAAGACTGGGGGGTGGTCTATGGCTACACCTTC. It yields the protein CASSQDWGVVYGYTF.

In this sample, this clonotype turned up a few times. The V call is TRBV6-1, the J call TRBJ1-1; 10 bases map to TRBD1. Germline CDR1 is MNHNS and CDR2 is SASEGT. The trim removed 6 bases at V and 7 bases at J, leaving 2 bases unmatched. This CDR3 contains 12 residues. CDR3 DNA: TGTGCCAGCAGAGGACAGGGGGATGAAGCTTTCTTT. This codes for CASRGQGDEAFF.

The chain joins TRBV5-1 to TRBJ1-4, with D perhaps TRBD1 (6 bases). Trimming removed 0 bases at V and 3 bases at J, with 6 bases between. This CDR3 contains 14 residues. The germline V gene has CDR1 SGHRS and CDR2 YFSETQ. The CDR3 DNA is TGCGCCAGCAGCTTGGGACAGGCTAATGAAAAACTGTTTTTT. Translated, it gives CASSLGQANEKLFF.

The chain has TRBV6-2 or TRBV6-3 and TRBJ1-5; 11 bases are shared with TRBD1. V trimming: 6 bases; J trimming: 3 bases; junction bases outside the gene matches: 7. This CDR3 comprises 16 residues. Germline V gives CDR1 MNHEY, CDR2 SVGEGT. The CDR3 DNA sequence: TGTGCCAGCAGACAAGGGACAGGGGGTCACAATCAGCCCCAGCATTTT. Its translation is CASRQGTGGHNQPQHF.

This clonotype appeared a few times. This sequence joins TRBV12-3 or TRBV12-4 and TRBJ2-7; weak D call: TRBD1 (5 bases). Deletions cut 1 base from V and 6 bases from J, with 10 bases between. This CDR3 region has 13 residues. CDR3 sequence reads: CASSLVRVSEQYF. As DNA, the CDR3 is TGTGCCAGCAGTTTAGTCAGGGTCTCCGAGCAGTACTTC.